What follows describes a single TCR beta chain. Assay: immunoSEQ multiplex PCR; the TCRdb copy retains only in-frame clones and omits some. The sample holds roughly 500,000 clones, roughly nine tenths seen once. This sample was included in a study of blood T cell repertoires in COVID-19. During active infection, Seattle patients enrolled and were then monitored through disease. CDR3 size: 12 residues. Trimming left V 4 bases short and J 8 bases short, with 7 bases between. In germline, CDR1 is SGHRS, CDR2 YFSETQ. This TCR derives from a man between 18 and 35 years old with COVID-19, enrolled during active disease. The sample comprised peripheral blood. The V and J genes are TRBV5-1 and TRBJ1-6; D call uncertain. Here the CDR3 reads CASSPDYSPLHF. CDR3 DNA sequence: TGCGCCAGCAGCCCAGATTATTCACCCCTCCACTTT.